A single sample gave rise to the 29 T cell receptor beta chains below, sequenced in a study of graft-versus-host responses after intestinal transplantation (dated by TCRdb to 2020 to 2022). These receptors are not linked to any known antigen. Read against the paper, the sample's time point label means: cells obtained before transplantation from donor or recipient. Library generation was performed with the immunoSEQ multiplex PCR assay. Imported from immuneACCESS, the table was reduced by TCRdb to in-frame sequences with V and J called. These copies leave out some clones; in studies compared against another copy, an unresolved V gene accounts for under half, and the cause of the remainder is not known. For this sample the table gives approximately 97,000 clones, of which under 95% were detected only once. Together, the top ten hold approximately 0.069% of the sample. Sequencing was performed on unstimulated CD8+ T cells sorted from spleen or lymph node cells, taken before transplant. The receptor set was obtained from a human donor who was the organ donor for an intestinal transplant.

The CDR3 reads CASSHYGYTF. In DNA form, the CDR3 reads TGTGCCAGTAGTCATTATGGCTACACCTTC. This sequence joins TRBV19 and TRBJ1-2; unclear D gene. Germline CDR1 reads LNHDA; CDR2 reads SQIVND (reference sequence). Trimming pared 5 bases from V and 5 bases from J, leaving 3 bases between. This CDR3 has 10 amino acids.

This clone was seen once. The J gene is TRBJ2-3, the V gene TRBV2, with 13 bases matching TRBD2. Germline CDR1 SNHLY, CDR2 FYNNEI. V lost 8 bases, J lost 4 bases, and 15 bases stayed unmatched. This CDR3 spans 18 amino acids. The CDR3 sequence: CASPFNPWTSGSADTQYF. CDR3 DNA sequence: TGTGCCAGCCCCTTCAACCCTTGGACTAGCGGGAGCGCAGATACGCAGTATTTT.

The chain is built from TRBV14 and TRBJ2-1, with 14 bases that match TRBD2. This CDR3 contains 20 residues. Germline values: CDR1 SGHDN, CDR2 FVKESK. V shed 4 bases and J 0 bases; nucleotides not matched to a gene: 11. DNA for the CDR3: TGTGCCAGCAGCCTTTGGGGACTAGCGGGAGCCCACAGCTCCTACAATGAGCAGTTCTTC. This encodes CASSLWGLAGAHSSYNEQFF.

The chain couples TRBV13 to TRBJ1-1; 7 bases are shared with TRBD1. This CDR3 is built from 14 residues. The trim removed 5 bases at V and 2 bases at J, leaving 5 bases unmatched. Germline V gives CDR1 PRHDT, CDR2 FYEKMQ (reference sequence). The CDR3 region has the DNA TGTGCCAGCAGCCCGCGGACAGGTAACACTGAAGCTTTCTTT. Its protein is CASSPRTGNTEAFF.

This chain links TRBV30 with TRBJ2-5, with D maybe TRBD2 (6 bases). Germline V lookup: CDR1 GTSNPN, CDR2 SVGIG (reference sequence). The CDR3 spans 14 residues. Trimming left V 2 bases short and J 4 bases short, with 14 bases between. CDR3: CAWSKVGGIETQYF. Written as DNA, the CDR3 is TGTGCCTGGAGTAAAGTGGGGGGTATAGAGACCCAGTACTTC.

The rearrangement joins TRBV29-1 to TRBJ2-1; 8 nucleotides match TRBD1. Per the germline V gene, CDR1 is SQVTM and CDR2 is ANQGSEA. The CDR3 loop spans 14 amino acids. Trimming took 7 bases from V and 3 from J; bases not matched to a gene: 8. For the CDR3, the DNA is TGCAGCGGGCATAAAGGGACAGGCTACAATGAGCAGTTCTTC. Its protein product is CSGHKGTGYNEQFF.

The V and J genes are TRBV4-1 and TRBJ2-3; 10 bases map to TRBD2. Germline V gene data show CDR1 as MGHRA and CDR2 as YSYEKL. CDR3 length: 18 residues. V shed 0 bases and J 2 bases; nucleotides not matched to a gene: 8. CDR3 in amino acids: CASSQDTPLAGVTDTQYF. The CDR3 DNA follows: TGCGCCAGCAGCCAAGATACCCCGCTAGCGGGGGTCACAGATACGCAGTATTTT.

The genes are TRBV7-9 and TRBJ1-4; D call uncertain. Germline V gene data show CDR1 as SEHNR and CDR2 as FQNEAQ (reference sequence). The CDR3 has 15 residues. The V gene lost 4 bases and the J gene lost 3 bases, with 12 bases spanning the gap. The CDR3 sequence is CASSSDRRANEKLFF. Written as DNA, the CDR3 is TGTGCCAGCAGCTCGGACCGGCGGGCTAATGAAAAACTGTTTTTT.

The V and J genes are TRBV16 and TRBJ2-7; perhaps TRBD2 as D (5 bases). The V end lost 2 bases, the J end lost 1 base, and 15 bases lay between the germline ends. There are 16 residues in the CDR3. Germline loops: CDR1 KGHSY, CDR2 FQNENV. The CDR3 sequence is CASSQGPEVPSYEQYF. The DNA for the CDR3 is TGTGCCAGCAGCCAAGGGCCGGAGGTCCCTTCCTACGAGCAGTACTTC.

CDR3 nucleotides: TGTGCCAGTAGTACCCCAAAAGGCCGACAGGGTCCCTACGAGCAGTACTTC. Translating it yields CASSTPKGRQGPYEQYF. This sequence joins TRBV19 and TRBJ2-7; 7 bases line up with TRBD1. The CDR3 consists of 17 residues. Trimming at V came to 4 bases and at J to 2 bases, leaving 14 bases not matched to a gene. Germline V gene data show CDR1 as LNHDA and CDR2 as SQIVND (reference sequence).

The V call is TRBV27, the J call TRBJ1-5, with 8 bases fitting TRBD1. J gave up 9 bases and V 1 base, and 8 bases lay outside the gene matches. Germline CDR1 and CDR2: MNHEY and SMNVEV (reference sequence). This CDR3 region has 15 residues. CDR3 region: CASSLFRGPGAPQHF. Here the CDR3 DNA reads TGTGCCAGCAGTTTATTCAGGGGGCCCGGGGCGCCCCAGCATTTT.

The CDR3 here is CASKNTAARAKNIQYF. CDR3 nucleotide sequence: TGCGCCAGCAAGAATACAGCGGCAAGGGCCAAAAACATTCAGTACTTC. The V and J genes are TRBV5-1 and TRBJ2-4, with TRBD2 as a possible D gene (5 bases). The CDR3 extends over 16 amino acids. From germline, CDR1 is SGHRS and CDR2 YFSETQ. Trimming pared 6 bases from V and 1 base from J, leaving 17 bases between.

The rearrangement joins TRBV29-1 to TRBJ2-7; 8 bases match TRBD2. This CDR3 is built from 12 residues. Germline loops: CDR1 SQVTM, CDR2 ANQGSEA. Trimming took 7 bases from V and 3 from J; bases not matched to a gene: 5. As DNA, the CDR3 is TGCAGCGGGGGACTAGGGCTCTACGAGCAGTACTTC. Translated, it gives CSGGLGLYEQYF.

Concerning this clone: The same CDR3 also results from other DNA sequences found in this sample. The chain uses TRBV28 and TRBJ2-1, with D maybe TRBD1 (5 bases). Trimming shortened V by 1 base and J by 2 bases, and 15 bases separated the two germline ends. The CDR3 consists of 17 residues. Germline CDR1 MDHEN, CDR2 SYDVKM. For the CDR3, the DNA is TGTGCCAGCAGTTTATTCCTGGGGCAAACGCCCTACAATGAGCAGTTCTTC. It is translated as CASSLFLGQTPYNEQFF. Based on the CDR3 plus reference TRBV28 and TRBJ2-1, the full variable domain is DVKVTQSSRYLVKRTGEKVFLECVQDMDHENMFWYRQDPGLGLRLIYFSYDVKMKEKGDIPEGYSVSREKKERFSLILESASTNQTSMYLCASSLFLGQTPYNEQFFGPGTRLTVL.

This chain links TRBV7-9 with TRBJ2-1, with D possibly matching TRBD1 (6 bases). Germline CDR1 reads SEHNR; CDR2 reads FQNEAQ (reference sequence). The V end was cut by 3 bases, the J end by 4 bases, with 19 bases between. This CDR3 spans 17 amino acids. This CDR3 is CASSFYRVGKGYNEQFF. CDR3 nucleotide sequence: TGTGCCAGCAGCTTTTACAGGGTGGGTAAGGGTTACAATGAGCAGTTCTTC.

The chain recombines TRBV7-2 with TRBJ1-2; D call uncertain. From germline, CDR1 is SGHTA and CDR2 FQGNSA. V was shortened by 5 bases and J by 7 bases, with 20 bases between the two germline ends. CDR3 size: 15 residues. This CDR3 reads CASSPSEWCDCGYTF. CDR3 DNA: TGTGCCAGCAGCCCCTCTGAGTGGTGTGATTGTGGCTACACCTTC. Filled out from reference TRBV7-2 and TRBJ1-2, the complete variable domain reads GAGVSQSPSNKVTEKGKDVELRCDPISGHTALYWYRQSLGQGLEFLIYFQGNSAPDKSGLPSDRFSAERTGGSVSTLTIQRTQQEDSAVYLCASSPSEWCDCGYTFGSGTRLTVV.

This chain joins TRBV5-6 and TRBJ1-5; maybe TRBD1 (5 bases). Per germline, CDR1 SGHDT and CDR2 YYEEEE. Trimming pared 1 base from V and 7 bases from J, leaving 12 bases between. The CDR3 length is 14 residues. Here the CDR3 reads CASSLWGEGQPQHF. For the CDR3, the DNA is TGTGCCAGCAGCTTGTGGGGGGAGGGGCAGCCCCAGCATTTT.

The chain couples TRBV5-1 to TRBJ2-3, with 10 bases matching TRBD1. V gave up 4 bases and J gave up 2 bases; unmatched junction bases: 7. The CDR3 has 16 amino acids. Germline V gene data show CDR1 as SGHRS and CDR2 as YFSETQ. The chain's CDR3 is CASSGGQGSDTDTQYF. The CDR3 DNA is TGCGCCAGCAGCGGGGGACAGGGGTCCGACACAGATACGCAGTATTTT.

The chain is built from TRBV5-1 and TRBJ2-3; 10 bases line up with TRBD2. The CDR3 spans 16 residues. Per the germline V gene, CDR1 is SGHRS and CDR2 is YFSETQ. J was trimmed by 5 bases and V by 4 bases; bases with no gene match: 10. CDR3 bases: TGCGCCAGCAGCCTGGGGGTAGCGGGAGGCCTAGATACGCAGTATTTT. Translated, it gives CASSLGVAGGLDTQYF.

V usage is TRBV2 and J usage is TRBJ1-2; 8 positions match TRBD1. The CDR3 contains 14 residues. The germline V gene has CDR1 SNHLY and CDR2 FYNNEI. Trimming cost V 4 bases and J 4 bases; bases outside gene matches: 5. CDR3 in amino acids: CASSAGGASYGYTF. As DNA, the CDR3 is TGTGCCAGCAGTGCAGGGGGCGCCTCCTATGGCTACACCTTC.

The chain links TRBV13 to TRBJ2-3; 11 nucleotides agree with TRBD2. The germline CDR1 and CDR2 sequences are PRHDT and FYEKMQ (reference sequence). V lost 3 bases and J lost 5; bases outside the gene matches: 7. The CDR3 runs to 16 residues. CDR3 bases: TGTGCCAGCAGCTTTTATAGCGGGGGGGCCAGAGATACGCAGTATTTT. This sequence encodes CASSFYSGGARDTQYF.

The chain has TRBV7-3 and TRBJ2-7; the D gene is possibly TRBD2 (6 bases). CDR3 size: 15 residues. Deletions cut 5 bases from V and 0 bases from J, with 14 bases between. CDR1 is SGHTA, CDR2 FQGTGA, per germline. CDR3: CASSPDGGSSYEQYF. The DNA for the CDR3 is TGTGCCAGCAGCCCTGACGGGGGAAGCTCCTACGAGCAGTACTTC.

The genes are TRBV9 and TRBJ2-4; 9 nucleotides match TRBD2. This CDR3 comprises 14 residues. V was clipped by 4 bases and J by 7 bases; unmatched bases: 6. Per the germline V gene, CDR1 is SGDLS and CDR2 is YYNGEE. The CDR3 DNA reads TGTGCCAGCAGCCTGAGCGGGGGGAATAACATTCAGTACTTC. Protein product: CASSLSGGNNIQYF.

V usage is TRBV4-1 and J usage is TRBJ1-1; 8 bases line up with TRBD1. Germline loops: CDR1 MGHRA, CDR2 YSYEKL. V was clipped by 4 bases and J by 4 bases; unmatched bases: 8. The CDR3 is made up of 15 amino acids. CDR3 sequence reads: CASSLRTGFRTEAFF. CDR3 DNA: TGCGCCAGCAGCCTCAGGACAGGGTTTCGCACTGAAGCTTTCTTT.

The V and J genes are TRBV4-1 and TRBJ2-2; D ambiguous. Per the germline V gene, CDR1 is MGHRA and CDR2 is YSYEKL. V was clipped by 0 bases and J by 7 bases, with 6 bases between them. This CDR3 comprises 13 residues. CDR3 region: CASSQDSGGELFF. The CDR3 coding sequence is TGCGCCAGCAGCCAAGATTCGGGCGGGGAGCTGTTTTTT.

The V and J genes are TRBV19 and TRBJ2-1, with 9 bases fitting TRBD2. The CDR3 has 17 residues. Germline V gives CDR1 LNHDA, CDR2 SQIVND (reference sequence). Unmatched junction bases numbered 8, after V lost 3 bases and J lost 2 bases. Here the CDR3 reads CASSMVLAGLPYNEQFF. The CDR3 region has the DNA TGTGCCAGTAGTATGGTCCTAGCGGGATTACCCTACAATGAGCAGTTCTTC.

The J gene is TRBJ2-7, the V gene TRBV4-1, with 7 bases lining up with TRBD1. The CDR3 is made up of 15 amino acids. Germline V CDR1 and CDR2: MGHRA, YSYEKL. Trimming cost V 2 bases and J 5 bases; bases outside gene matches: 9. CDR3 nucleotides: TGCGCCAGCAGCCAAAGAGGACAGGCCCCTGACGAGCAGTACTTC. Protein: CASSQRGQAPDEQYF.

The V and J genes are TRBV27 and TRBJ2-7; TRBD1 agrees at 11 bases. Germline CDR1 reads MNHEY; CDR2 reads SMNVEV (reference sequence). V shed 6 bases, J shed 5 bases, and the junction held 12 bases outside the gene matches. This CDR3 spans 16 amino acids. The CDR3 spells CASSPIPGTGGNEQYF. The CDR3 nucleotides are TGTGCCAGCAGCCCAATCCCCGGGACAGGGGGTAACGAGCAGTACTTC.

V is TRBV18 and J is TRBJ2-1; D possibly corresponds to TRBD1 (5 bases). The CDR3 runs 19 residues. V lost 6 bases and J 1 base, leaving 25 bases between the germline ends. In germline, CDR1 is KGHSH, CDR2 LQKENI. This CDR3 reads CASSQPGSTKGISYNEQFF. CDR3 coding DNA: TGTGCCAGCTCGCAACCCGGGTCTACCAAGGGGATATCCTACAATGAGCAGTTCTTC.